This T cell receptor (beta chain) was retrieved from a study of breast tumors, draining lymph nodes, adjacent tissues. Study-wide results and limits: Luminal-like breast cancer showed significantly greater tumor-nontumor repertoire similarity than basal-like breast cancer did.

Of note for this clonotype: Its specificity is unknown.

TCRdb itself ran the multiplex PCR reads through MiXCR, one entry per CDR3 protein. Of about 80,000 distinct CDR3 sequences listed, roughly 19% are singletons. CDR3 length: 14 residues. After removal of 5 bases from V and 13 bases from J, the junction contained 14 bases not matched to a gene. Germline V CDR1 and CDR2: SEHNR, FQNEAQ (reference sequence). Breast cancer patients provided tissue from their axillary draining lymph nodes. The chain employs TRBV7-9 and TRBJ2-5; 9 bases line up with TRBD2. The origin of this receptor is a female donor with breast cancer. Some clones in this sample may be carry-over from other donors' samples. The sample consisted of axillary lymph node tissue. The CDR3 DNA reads TGTGCCAGCAGCCGACAAGGGACTAGCCTTGAGGGGTACTTC. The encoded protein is CASSRQGTSLEGYF. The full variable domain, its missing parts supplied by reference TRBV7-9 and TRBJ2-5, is DTGVSQNPRHKITKRGQNVTFRCDPISEHNRLYWYRQTLGQGPEFLTYFQNEAQLEKSRLLSDRFSAERPKGSFSTLEIQRTEQGDSAMYLCASSRQGTSLEGYFGPGTRLLVL.